Reported below is one T cell receptor beta chain. The germline V gene has CDR1 MNHEY and CDR2 SVGEGT. The V segment lost 6 bases and the J segment 0 bases; nucleotides outside the gene matches: 2. The CDR3 is made up of 14 amino acids. The sample comes from a study of CD8 T cells in Susac syndrome. Random hexamers served to reverse transcribe about 0.5 to 1 ug RNA. TCRdb used MiXCR to reprocess the immunoSEQ multiplex PCR reads, holding one entry per CDR3 protein. The table shows around 80,000 distinct CDR3 sequences, with over 75% occurring only once. Sequencing was carried out using CD8+ T cells from PBMCs. The rearrangement joins TRBV6-2 or TRBV6-3 to TRBJ1-5, with TRBD1 matching over 7 bases. The TCR comes from a human donor with multiple sclerosis. The CDR3 sequence: CASRRDSSNQPQHF. CDR3 DNA sequence: TGTGCCAGCAGGAGGGACAGTAGCAATCAGCCCCAGCATTTT.